Below are 6 T cell receptor beta chains sequenced from a single sample in a study of shared clonotypes between healthy human individuals. Libraries were prepared by immunoSEQ multiplex PCR; TCRdb keeps only in-frame clonotypes and omits some of them. The sample lists approximately 2,300,000 clones, 85% to 95% occurring once. Sequencing input: naive CD4+ T cells from PBMCs. Subset defined: CD45RA+ positively selected. Every receptor here comes from a man between 18 and 29 years old in good health. Some clones in this sample may be carry-over from other donors' samples.

V is TRBV7-2 and J is TRBJ2-7; D is unresolved. The germline CDR1 and CDR2 sequences are SGHTA and FQGNSA. This CDR3 spans 14 amino acids. V lost 1 base, J lost 3 bases, and 10 bases lay in between. CDR3 sequence: CASSLGYTYYEQYF. For the CDR3, the DNA is TGTGCCAGCAGCTTAGGGTATACGTACTACGAGCAGTACTTC.

The chain is built from TRBV18 and TRBJ2-1; D unclear. There are 15 residues in the CDR3. Germline V lookup: CDR1 KGHSH, CDR2 LQKENI. Trimming pared 4 bases from V and 5 bases from J, leaving 15 bases between. For the CDR3, the DNA is TGTGCCAGCTCACAGGAAATCGGAGAGCACAATGAGCAGTTCTTC. This encodes CASSQEIGEHNEQFF. The full variable domain, completed using reference TRBV18 and TRBJ2-1, is NAGVMQNPRHLVRRRGQEARLRCSPMKGHSHVYWYRQLPEEGLKFMVYLQKENIIDESGMPKERFSAEFPKEGPSILRIQQVVRGDSAAYFCASSQEIGEHNEQFFGPGTRLTVL.

V and J are TRBV4-1 and TRBJ2-2; the match to TRBD2 covers 9 bases. The CDR3 is made up of 16 amino acids. Germline-derived CDR1 and CDR2 are MGHRA and YSYEKL. Unmatched junction bases numbered 7, after V lost 1 base and J lost 7 bases. CDR3: CASSQALAGEGGELFF. The CDR3 region has the DNA TGCGCCAGCAGCCAAGCCTTAGCGGGAGAAGGCGGGGAGCTGTTTTTT.

The chain uses TRBV29-1 and TRBJ2-1, with 11 bases aligning to TRBD2. V was clipped by 8 bases and J by 4 bases; unmatched bases: 4. This CDR3 comprises 13 residues. Germline V gene data show CDR1 as SQVTM and CDR2 as ANQGSEA. In DNA form, the CDR3 reads TGCAGCACCGGGACTAGCGGATACAATGAGCAGTTCTTC. It codes for CSTGTSGYNEQFF.

This sequence joins TRBV7-9 and TRBJ2-4, with D possibly matching TRBD1 (5 bases). The germline V gene has CDR1 SEHNR and CDR2 FQNEAQ (reference sequence). The CDR3 has 12 residues. CDR3 bases: TGTGCAGCCGGCAAAGGGGCGAACATTCAGTACTTC. The encoded protein is CAAGKGANIQYF. Supplemented by reference TRBV7-9 and TRBJ2-4, the full variable domain reads DTGVSQNPRHKITKRGQNVTFRCDPISEHNRLYWYRQTLGQGPEFLTYFQNEAQLEKSRLLSDRFSAERPKGSFSTLEIQRTEQGDSAMYLCAAGKGANIQYFGAGTRLSVL.

The V call is TRBV9, the J call TRBJ2-1; the D is unclear. Germline CDR1 SGDLS, CDR2 YYNGEE. Trimming took 0 bases from V and 5 from J, leaving 6 bases between them. The CDR3 length is 13 residues. In nucleotides, the CDR3 is TGTGCCAGCAGCGTAGGTCAGGACAATGAGCAGTTCTTC. Residues: CASSVGQDNEQFF.